The clone carrying this T cell receptor (beta chain) counts as medium-sized by frequency. Its antigen remains unidentified. This entry belongs to a study of T cell clusters in autoimmune cytopenias. Germline V gene sequence: CDR1 LNHDA, CDR2 SQIVND (reference sequence). The CDR3 spans 18 residues. One tube held mixed TRB-A and TRB-B primer pools for touch-down PCR. With the multiplex PCR reads reprocessed, TCRdb shows one record per CDR3 protein and no DNA. In all, the sample yields over 6,000 distinct CDR3 sequences. TRB was amplified from about 270 ng of peripheral blood genomic DNA per sample. Study findings and constraints: Primary autoimmune cytopenia patients appeared to lack physiological T cell clusters present in healthy donors.

These same records also appear under a second study, on T cell repertoires in aging, cancer and after chemotherapy.

V is TRBV19 and J is TRBJ2-6; the D call from TCRdb, TRBD1, cannot be confirmed without DNA. The sequence was collected from a human donor in good health. Sequencing used peripheral blood. The CDR3 is CASSIQTGVGSGANVLTF.